The 26 T cell receptor beta chains listed next were all sequenced from one sample in a study of shared clonotypes between healthy human individuals. Sequencing was performed with immunoSEQ multiplex PCR; in TCRdb, only in-frame clones are kept and a portion is missing. Here the sample spans 950,000 to 1,200,000 clones, roughly 80% being singletons. Material for sequencing was memory CD4+ T cells from PBMCs. This sample's subset: CD45RA-negative fraction. Every receptor here comes from a man in his late teens or twenties in good health. Some clones in this sample may be carry-over from other donors' samples.

V usage is TRBV30 and J usage is TRBJ1-3, with 8 bases lining up with TRBD1. J was trimmed by 0 bases and V by 1 base; bases with no gene match: 8. This CDR3 spans 17 amino acids. Germline V CDR1 and CDR2: GTSNPN, SVGIG (reference sequence). The CDR3 sequence: CAWSAKDRAYSGNTIYF. In DNA, the CDR3 is TGTGCCTGGAGTGCAAAGGACAGGGCGTACTCTGGAAACACCATATATTTT.

J is TRBJ1-2 and V is TRBV7-2, with TRBD1 identical over 8 bases. CDR1 is SGHTA and CDR2 is FQGNSA in the germline V gene. V was pared by 0 bases and J by 3 bases, with 3 bases of the junction left unmatched. The CDR3 is made up of 15 amino acids. The DNA of the CDR3 is TGTGCCAGCAGCTTAGCGCGGACAGGGCACTATGGCTACACCTTC. Protein: CASSLARTGHYGYTF.

As regards this clone: Other nucleotide sequences in the sample specify the same CDR3. The V and J genes are TRBV7-9 and TRBJ2-1, with TRBD2 matching 7 bases. CDR1 is SEHNR and CDR2 is FQNEAQ in the germline V gene (reference sequence). The CDR3 extends over 15 amino acids. V shed 2 bases and J 2 bases; nucleotides not matched to a gene: 3. The CDR3 bases are TGTGCCAGCAGCTTACGCGGGAGTGCCTACAATGAGCAGTTCTTC. Its protein product is CASSLRGSAYNEQFF.

The J gene is TRBJ2-1, the V gene TRBV5-1, with 11 bases identical to TRBD2. The CDR3 consists of 16 residues. V gave up 0 bases and J gave up 7 bases; unmatched junction bases: 6. The germline V gene encodes CDR1 SGHRS and CDR2 YFSETQ. This CDR3 reads CASSLELAGGRNEQFF. CDR3 sequence (DNA): TGCGCCAGCAGCTTGGAGTTAGCGGGAGGGCGGAATGAGCAGTTCTTC.

This clone was observed many times. V and J are TRBV28 and TRBJ2-1; no definite D call. V lost 2 bases and J lost 5, with 10 bases in between. This CDR3 region has 14 residues. Germline assignment: CDR1 MDHEN and CDR2 SYDVKM. CDR3 amino acids: CASSLVSRHNEQFF. CDR3 DNA: TGTGCCAGCAGTTTAGTTTCCAGGCACAATGAGCAGTTCTTC.

The V gene is TRBV6-5, the J gene TRBJ1-5; D unclear. CDR1 is MNHEY, CDR2 SVGAGI, per germline. V was pared by 2 bases and J by 3 bases, with 8 bases between. This CDR3 spans 14 amino acids. The CDR3 sequence is CASSYGGINQPQHF. As DNA, the CDR3 is TGTGCCAGCAGTTACGGCGGTATCAATCAGCCCCAGCATTTT.

This clone occurred once. The chain couples TRBV4-3 to TRBJ2-1; TRBD2 matches 10 bases. The CDR3 sequence is 15 residues long. Germline V gives CDR1 LGHNA, CDR2 YSLEER. The V segment lost 4 bases and the J segment 4 bases; nucleotides outside the gene matches: 4. CDR3 residues: CASSLTSGTYNEQFF. The CDR3 DNA reads TGCGCCAGCAGCCTTACTAGCGGGACGTACAATGAGCAGTTCTTC.

The V and J genes are TRBV9 and TRBJ2-7; 8 positions agree with TRBD2. The CDR3 runs 14 residues. Germline V lookup: CDR1 SGDLS, CDR2 YYNGEE. V gave up 4 bases and J gave up 7 bases; unmatched junction bases: 10. The CDR3 region is CASSPGRGGWEQYF. CDR3 in DNA: TGTGCCAGCAGCCCGGGACGGGGGGGATGGGAGCAGTACTTC.

The V call is TRBV6-1, the J call TRBJ2-3; TRBD2 agrees at 8 bases. The ends lost 4 bases at V and 4 bases at J; junction bases unmatched: 10. CDR3 length: 16 amino acids. CDR1 is MNHNS and CDR2 is SASEGT in the germline V gene. The CDR3 bases are TGTGCCAGCAGTGCCACCGGGACTAGTAAGGCAGATACGCAGTATTTT. It yields the protein CASSATGTSKADTQYF.

The chain joins TRBV6-1 to TRBJ2-7; 9 bases align to TRBD1. The V gene end was trimmed by 5 bases and the J gene end by 7 bases; junction bases not matched to a gene: 9. Germline V CDR1 and CDR2: MNHNS, SASEGT. The CDR3 has 14 amino acids. The CDR3 DNA follows: TGTGCCAGCAGTCCCCGGACAGGGGTCAGGGAGCAGTACTTC. This codes for CASSPRTGVREQYF.

This chain links TRBV29-1 with TRBJ2-7, with 7 bases aligning to TRBD2. The length of the CDR3 is 12 residues. Germline CDR1 reads SQVTM; CDR2 reads ANQGSEA. The V segment lost 4 bases and the J segment 3 bases; nucleotides outside the gene matches: 3. CDR3 sequence reads: CSVGGRGYEQYF. CDR3 coding DNA: TGCAGCGTTGGCGGGAGAGGCTACGAGCAGTACTTC.

CDR3 DNA sequence: TGTGCCAGCAGCTCCTTCCCTCCAACCTACGAGCAGTACTTC. Encoded protein: CASSSFPPTYEQYF. The V and J genes are TRBV7-2 and TRBJ2-7; D is undetermined. There are 14 residues in the CDR3. The V and J ends lost 4 bases and 2 bases respectively, with 12 bases between them. The germline V gene encodes CDR1 SGHTA and CDR2 FQGNSA.

The V call is TRBV9, the J call TRBJ1-3, with 10 bases fitting TRBD1. V lost 5 bases, J lost 1 base, and 6 bases stayed unmatched. The CDR3 loop spans 16 amino acids. Germline CDR1 reads SGDLS; CDR2 reads YYNGEE. CDR3 amino acids: CASSDGDRGSGNTIYF. CDR3 in DNA: TGTGCCAGCAGTGACGGGGACAGGGGATCTGGAAACACCATATATTTT.

The chain has TRBV4-1 and TRBJ1-4, with no clear D. This CDR3 region has 17 residues. V gave up 0 bases and J gave up 4 bases, with 15 bases separating them. Per the germline V gene, CDR1 is MGHRA and CDR2 is YSYEKL. In DNA form, the CDR3 reads TGCGCCAGCAGCCAAGATCCGTTACAGTTTTATAATGAAAAACTGTTTTTT. It is translated as CASSQDPLQFYNEKLFF.

The J gene is TRBJ1-2, the V gene TRBV6-5; tentative D call: TRBD1 (6 bases). Germline assignment: CDR1 MNHEY and CDR2 SVGAGI. The CDR3 contains 12 residues. V dropped 11 bases and J dropped 4 bases, with 14 bases sitting between them. This CDR3 is CAARGSRYGYTF. Here the CDR3 DNA reads TGTGCCGCCAGGGGTTCTCGCTATGGCTACACCTTC.

The rearrangement uses TRBV20-1 and TRBJ2-7; D gene ambiguous. CDR1 is DFQATT and CDR2 is SNEGSKA in the germline V gene (reference sequence). The CDR3 loop spans 11 amino acids. V lost 4 bases and J 3 bases, leaving 7 bases between the germline ends. CDR3 bases: TGCAGTGCTATCCCGGTCTACGAGCAGTACTTC. This sequence encodes CSAIPVYEQYF.

This chain uses TRBV10-1 with TRBJ2-7, with 7 bases fitting TRBD2. The CDR3 is 16 amino acids. CDR1 is WNHNN, CDR2 SYGVQD, per germline (reference sequence). V gave up 7 bases and J gave up 2 bases; unmatched junction bases: 14. CDR3 coding DNA: TGCGCCAGCACCACCCCCCCGAGCCGGGGGGCCTACGAGCAGTACTTC. Its translation is CASTTPPSRGAYEQYF.

This rearrangement joins TRBV5-1 to TRBJ2-1; 12 positions match TRBD2. The V segment lost 4 bases and the J segment 8 bases; nucleotides outside the gene matches: 4. There are 14 residues in the CDR3. Germline-derived CDR1 and CDR2 are SGHRS and YFSETQ. This CDR3 is CASSTRLAGDEQFF. Here the CDR3 DNA reads TGCGCCAGCAGCACCCGACTAGCGGGAGATGAGCAGTTCTTC.

This clone has just one count. J is TRBJ2-7 and V is TRBV6-6; 14 positions agree with TRBD2. Germline V gene data show CDR1 as MNHNY and CDR2 as SVGAGI (reference sequence). This CDR3 spans 16 amino acids. The junction had 7 bases not matched to a gene; V was cut back by 6 bases and J by 3 bases. In DNA form, the CDR3 reads TGTGCCAGCAGCCAGACCGGGACTAGCGGGAGCTACGAGCAGTACTTC. It codes for CASSQTGTSGSYEQYF.

The rearrangement links TRBV6-1 to TRBJ1-5; no reliable D call. There are 14 residues in the CDR3. The germline V gene has CDR1 MNHNS and CDR2 SASEGT. V was clipped by 5 bases and J by 0 bases, with 8 bases between them. The CDR3 sequence: CASSPEHSNQPQHF. The CDR3 DNA follows: TGTGCCAGCAGTCCGGAGCATAGCAATCAGCCCCAGCATTTT.

The chain uses TRBV7-2 and TRBJ1-2; no clear D. The CDR3 loop spans 16 amino acids. The germline gives CDR1 SGHTA, CDR2 FQGNSA. The V gene lost 4 bases and the J gene lost 1 base, with 16 bases spanning the gap. The DNA for the CDR3 is TGTGCCAGCAGCTCCCCCTGGGAGCTGATTAACTATGGCTACACCTTC. It is translated as CASSSPWELINYGYTF. Complete variable domain (other parts from reference TRBV7-2 and TRBJ1-2): GAGVSQSPSNKVTEKGKDVELRCDPISGHTALYWYRQSLGQGLEFLIYFQGNSAPDKSGLPSDRFSAERTGGSVSTLTIQRTQQEDSAVYLCASSSPWELINYGYTFGSGTRLTVV.

V is TRBV5-1 and J is TRBJ2-1; TRBD2 agrees at 9 bases. The CDR3 consists of 18 residues. With 0 bases clipped from V and 7 bases from J, the junction kept 14 bases outside the gene matches. Per the germline V gene, CDR1 is SGHRS and CDR2 is YFSETQ. CDR3 amino acids: CASSLAIDSGSTANEQFF. The CDR3 DNA reads as TGCGCCAGCAGCTTGGCCATTGATAGCGGGAGTACGGCGAATGAGCAGTTCTTC.

The genes are TRBV7-9 and TRBJ2-3; 8 bases fit TRBD2. Germline trimming cut 1 base from V and 2 bases from J; bases unmatched to any gene: 14. Germline lookup yields CDR1 SEHNR and CDR2 FQNEAQ (reference sequence). The CDR3 is made up of 19 amino acids. CDR3 DNA sequence: TGTGCCAGCAGCTTAGGGTGGGTTTACGCGGGAGGCATCACAGATACGCAGTATTTT. Residues: CASSLGWVYAGGITDTQYF.

This clone has a single count. The rearrangement links TRBV28 to TRBJ1-1; D is uncertain. The V gene's germline CDR1 is MDHEN and CDR2 SYDVKM. CDR3 length: 15 amino acids. Between the trimmed V and J ends, which lost 2 bases and 1 base, there was a span of 11 bases. CDR3 sequence reads: CASSLISVGNTEAFF. CDR3 DNA: TGTGCCAGCAGTTTAATAAGCGTAGGGAACACTGAAGCTTTCTTT.

This chain joins TRBV15 and TRBJ1-1; D is uncertain. Germline CDR1 and CDR2: LNHNV and YYDKDF (reference sequence). CDR3 size: 14 residues. The germline V and J ends were trimmed by 0 bases and 7 bases, with 12 bases remaining between them. CDR3 amino acids: CATSREEGGGEAFF. CDR3 in DNA: TGTGCCACCAGCAGAGAAGAGGGTGGCGGTGAAGCTTTCTTT. Using reference TRBV15 and TRBJ1-1 for the parts outside the CDR3, the full variable domain is DAMVIQNPRYQVTQFGKPVTLSCSQTLNHNVMYWYQQKSSQAPKLLFHYYDKDFNNEADTPDNFQSRRPNTSFCFLDIRSPGLGDTAMYLCATSREEGGGEAFFGQGTRLTVV.

The rearrangement uses TRBV28 and TRBJ2-2; tentative D call: TRBD2 (6 bases). The CDR3 is 16 residues long. The germline V gene encodes CDR1 MDHEN and CDR2 SYDVKM. Trimming cost V 7 bases and J 0 bases, with 15 bases left between them. The CDR3 sequence is CASTTHGGSNTGELFF. The CDR3 DNA sequence: TGTGCCAGCACCACCCACGGGGGATCGAACACCGGGGAGCTGTTTTTT.